This TCR beta chain came from a study of T cell responses to AZD1222 COVID-19 vaccine. The repertoire was sequenced with immunoSEQ multiplex PCR; TCRdb's copy has only in-frame clones and lacks some. Of more than 70,000 clones listed, 70% to 90% are singletons. General study results and limits: Nearly half of spike-specific TCRs reportedly target variant regions that are unmutated in the B.1.351 and B.1.1.7 variants. When two AZD1222 doses had been given, Spike-specific TCR breadth and depth rose. Donors were largely white British and mainly female; clonal diversity was possibly underestimated.

Turning to this clone: The antigen is undetermined.

The sequence was collected from an adult who received the AZD1222 COVID-19 vaccine. Sequences were derived from peripheral blood, sampled 28 days after the second AZD1222 dose.

This chain's CDR3 is CASSPGQGRSGYTF. CDR3 DNA sequence: TGTGCCAGCTCACCAGGGCAGGGGCGGAGTGGCTACACCTTC. The V call is TRBV18, the J call TRBJ1-2, with D perhaps TRBD1 (6 bases). Trimming pared 2 bases from V and 7 bases from J, leaving 14 bases between. The CDR3 extends over 14 amino acids. Germline lookup yields CDR1 KGHSH and CDR2 LQKENI. The full variable domain, rest sourced from reference TRBV18 and TRBJ1-2, is NAGVMQNPRHLVRRRGQEARLRCSPMKGHSHVYWYRQLPEEGLKFMVYLQKENIIDESGMPKERFSAEFPKEGPSILRIQQVVRGDSAAYFCASSPGQGRSGYTFGSGTRLTVV.